The 24 T cell receptor beta chains below were found in one sample sequenced in a study of blood T cell repertoires in COVID-19 (dated by TCRdb to 2019 to 2021). Libraries came from the immunoSEQ multiplex PCR assay. TCRdb mirrors the immuneACCESS table, restricted to in-frame sequences. Some clones are absent from its copies; in checked studies, under half trace to an unresolved V gene, and the reason for the others is unknown. The sample records 140,000 to 150,000 clones, about 80% of which are singletons. Together, the top ten hold approximately 6% of the sample. Sequencing was carried out using PBMCs or T cells enriched from blood (not recorded which). The receptors shown here come from a woman in her forties or fifties who had recovered from COVID-19.

The rearrangement links TRBV3-1 (or the pseudogene TRBV3-2) to TRBJ1-3, with 7 nucleotides matching TRBD1. Germline CDR1 is LGHDT and CDR2 is YNNKEL (reference sequence). The V segment lost 1 base and the J segment 3 bases; nucleotides outside the gene matches: 12. The CDR3 runs to 18 residues. CDR3 nucleotides: TGTGCCAGCAGCCAAGTCTCCGGGACAGCTCAATTTGGAAACACCATATATTTT. This gives the protein CASSQVSGTAQFGNTIYF.

The V call is TRBV18, the J call TRBJ2-1, with TRBD1 matching over 9 bases. Trimming took 2 bases from V and 6 from J; bases not matched to a gene: 5. The CDR3 is 15 residues long. The germline gives CDR1 KGHSH, CDR2 LQKENI. This CDR3 is CASSPFGTGSNEQFF. In nucleotides, the CDR3 is TGTGCCAGCTCACCATTTGGGACAGGGAGCAATGAGCAGTTCTTC.

The chain is built from TRBV29-1 and TRBJ2-1, with 14 positions matching TRBD2. Per the germline V gene, CDR1 is SQVTM and CDR2 is ANQGSEA. Losses at the gene ends were 8 bases for V and 4 bases for J; bases not matched to a gene: 7. The CDR3 is 15 amino acids. The CDR3 coding sequence is TGCAGCTACAGGGGACTAGCGGGGGTATACAATGAGCAGTTCTTC. It codes for CSYRGLAGVYNEQFF.

The V call is TRBV9, the J call TRBJ1-1, with D perhaps TRBD1 (6 bases). Germline V gives CDR1 SGDLS, CDR2 YYNGEE. The CDR3 length is 15 residues. The V gene lost 2 bases and the J gene lost 4 bases, with 15 bases spanning the gap. The CDR3 nucleotides are TGTGCCAGCAGCGTCCGCCCTTCAGGGGTCACTGAAGCTTTCTTT. Encoded protein: CASSVRPSGVTEAFF. Based on the CDR3 plus reference TRBV9 and TRBJ1-1, the full variable domain is DSGVTQTPKHLITATGQRVTLRCSPRSGDLSVYWYQQSLDQGLQFLIQYYNGEERAKGNILERFSAQQFPDLHSELNLSSLELGDSALYFCASSVRPSGVTEAFFGQGTRLTVV.

This clone has a handful of counts. The chain is built from TRBV19 and TRBJ2-3; D perhaps matches TRBD2 (5 bases). Between the trimmed V and J ends, which lost 6 bases and 6 bases, there was a span of 10 bases. Germline V lookup: CDR1 LNHDA, CDR2 SQIVND (reference sequence). This CDR3 is built from 12 residues. This chain's CDR3 is CASRLSGDTQYF. The CDR3 nucleotides are TGTGCCAGTAGGCTCTCGGGGGATACGCAGTATTTT.

This clone was detected only a few times. The V gene is TRBV6-2 or TRBV6-3, the J gene TRBJ1-5, with D possibly being TRBD1 (5 bases). Germline CDR1 MNHEY, CDR2 SVGEGT. This CDR3 contains 17 residues. V was pared by 2 bases and J by 5 bases, with 19 bases between. The CDR3 here is CASSYPRAVGDYQPQHF. The CDR3 DNA reads as TGTGCCAGCAGTTACCCGCGTGCTGTAGGGGATTATCAGCCCCAGCATTTT.

The chain combines TRBV2 with TRBJ2-7; D might be TRBD1 (6 bases). The CDR3 extends over 12 amino acids. Germline CDR1 SNHLY, CDR2 FYNNEI. With 11 bases removed from V and 3 bases from J, the gap between germline ends came to 14 bases. In nucleotides, the CDR3 is TGTGCCGGATCCCGACAGGACTACGAGCAGTACTTC. Amino acid sequence: CAGSRQDYEQYF.

V usage is TRBV7-3 and J usage is TRBJ1-2; 7 bases fit TRBD1. Germline CDR1 SGHTA, CDR2 FQGTGA. The CDR3 spans 13 residues. V trimming: 8 bases; J trimming: 6 bases; junction bases outside the gene matches: 9. This chain's CDR3 is CASGQDRRNGYTF. CDR3 nucleotide sequence: TGTGCCAGCGGACAGGACAGACGAAATGGCTACACCTTC.

V is TRBV19 and J is TRBJ1-1; the D gene is possibly TRBD1 (5 bases). The germline V and J ends were trimmed by 5 bases and 5 bases, with 18 bases remaining between them. The CDR3 sequence is 15 residues long. Germline V gene sequence: CDR1 LNHDA, CDR2 SQIVND (reference sequence). The CDR3 here is CASSLGVHRGTEAFF. CDR3 nucleotide sequence: TGTGCCAGTAGTTTAGGGGTCCATAGAGGGACTGAAGCTTTCTTT.

V and J are TRBV18 and TRBJ2-2; D might be TRBD1 (5 bases). The CDR3 is 14 residues long. Trimming pared 3 bases from V and 12 bases from J, leaving 17 bases between. Per germline, CDR1 KGHSH and CDR2 LQKENI. The DNA for the CDR3 is TGTGCCAGCTCACCCCGACTCCTCATGGACAAGCTGTTTTTT. Protein: CASSPRLLMDKLFF.

This chain uses TRBV7-2 with TRBJ2-1; D gene uncertain. CDR3 length equals 14 residues. V was pared by 6 bases and J by 2 bases, with 11 bases between. CDR1 and CDR2 (germline): SGHTA, FQGNSA. CDR3 sequence reads: CASSSAVAYNEQFF. CDR3 bases: TGTGCCAGCAGTTCGGCGGTAGCCTACAATGAGCAGTTCTTC.

This clone was counted once. V is TRBV27 and J is TRBJ1-1; 12 bases are a match to TRBD1. Trimming removed 3 bases from V and 2 bases from J; junction bases left unmatched: 1. Germline V gives CDR1 MNHEY, CDR2 SMNVEV (reference sequence). CDR3 length equals 15 residues. This CDR3 reads CASSFGTGGNTEAFF. CDR3 DNA: TGTGCCAGCAGTTTTGGGACAGGGGGCAACACTGAAGCTTTCTTT.

The gene calls are TRBV29-1 and TRBJ2-3; TRBD1 matches at 8 bases. Germline V gene lookup returns CDR1 SQVTM and CDR2 ANQGSEA. J gave up 5 bases and V 6 bases, and 10 bases lay outside the gene matches. The CDR3 sequence is 14 residues long. Here the CDR3 DNA reads TGCAGCGTAGGACAGGGAAGGGGGTTAGATACGCAGTATTTT. Its protein product is CSVGQGRGLDTQYF.

The chain employs TRBV6-2 or TRBV6-3 and TRBJ1-5; no clear D gene. CDR1 and CDR2 (germline): MNHEY, SVGEGT. The CDR3 sequence is 11 residues long. V was cut by 3 bases and J by 11 bases, with 8 bases left in between. The DNA of the CDR3 is TGTGCCAGCAGTTATGCCGGGACCCAGCATTTT. This gives the protein CASSYAGTQHF.

This clone was recorded a few times. The J gene is TRBJ1-6, the V gene TRBV5-1; D not resolved. V was cut by 0 bases and J by 5 bases, with 9 bases left in between. Germline V gives CDR1 SGHRS, CDR2 YFSETQ. CDR3 length: 15 amino acids. The chain's CDR3 is CASSLAARDNSPLHF. In nucleotides, the CDR3 is TGCGCCAGCAGCTTGGCGGCACGGGATAATTCACCCCTCCACTTT.

The rearrangement joins TRBV5-8 to TRBJ1-4; 10 nucleotides match TRBD1. The CDR3 runs 15 residues. With V trimmed by 0 bases and J by 4 bases, 0 bases remained unmatched. Germline CDR1 reads SGHTS; CDR2 reads YDEGEE. This CDR3 reads CASSLGTGGNEKLFF. The DNA of the CDR3 is TGTGCCAGCAGCTTGGGGACAGGGGGTAATGAAAAACTGTTTTTT.

The chain uses TRBV9 and TRBJ2-3; D is undetermined. Germline V gene data show CDR1 as SGDLS and CDR2 as YYNGEE. This CDR3 region has 12 residues. V shed 4 bases and J shed 6 bases, with 9 bases lying between them. CDR3 sequence (DNA): TGTGCCAGCAGCCCCGTCGGGGATACGCAGTATTTT. It specifies CASSPVGDTQYF.

This clone was counted a few times. The chain is built from TRBV6-1 and TRBJ2-1, with TRBD2 matching over 7 bases. Germline V gene lookup returns CDR1 MNHNS and CDR2 SASEGT. CDR3 length: 16 residues. With V trimmed by 4 bases and J by 4 bases, 10 bases remained unmatched. DNA for the CDR3: TGTGCCAGCAGTGCCCCGGGGAGCGGGGCGTACAATGAGCAGTTCTTC. It encodes CASSAPGSGAYNEQFF.

This chain joins TRBV19 and TRBJ1-5; a weak D match, TRBD1 (5 bases). Germline V gives CDR1 LNHDA, CDR2 SQIVND (reference sequence). Trimming took 4 bases from V and 2 from J, leaving 15 bases between them. CDR3 length: 16 residues. The CDR3 bases are TGTGCCAGTAGTACCGACAGCGAAGGTGGCAATCAGCCCCAGCATTTT. This gives the protein CASSTDSEGGNQPQHF.

The chain joins TRBV10-1 to TRBJ1-5; the D gene is possibly TRBD1 (6 bases). In germline, CDR1 is WNHNN, CDR2 SYGVQD (reference sequence). The V end was cut by 4 bases, the J end by 0 bases, with 13 bases between. The CDR3 contains 16 residues. CDR3 nucleotides: TGCGCCAGCAGTGCGAGACAGGACAATAGCAATCAGCCCCAGCATTTT. Residues: CASSARQDNSNQPQHF.

The chain is built from TRBV5-1 and TRBJ2-7; a possible D gene is TRBD1 (6 bases). V lost 0 bases and J 0 bases, leaving 13 bases between the germline ends. Germline V gene lookup returns CDR1 SGHRS and CDR2 YFSETQ. This CDR3 contains 16 residues. CDR3: CASSLGLGTNSYEQYF. The CDR3 DNA follows: TGCGCCAGCAGCTTGGGGCTCGGGACAAACTCCTACGAGCAGTACTTC.

The rearrangement joins TRBV7-5 to TRBJ1-6; the DNA was not compared with TRBD1, the D call given in the table. TRBV7-5 is a pseudogene locus. The CDR3 spans 15 residues. This CDR3 reads CVRSSAGTDNSPLHF. The CDR3 coding sequence is TGTGTCAGAAGCTCCGCCGGGACAGATAATTCACCCCTCCACTTT.

The V and J genes are TRBV6-5 and TRBJ2-7; 8 bases match TRBD2. Trimming cost V 0 bases and J 4 bases; bases outside gene matches: 8. Germline-derived CDR1 and CDR2 are MNHEY and SVGAGI. This CDR3 has 16 amino acids. CDR3 nucleotides: TGTGCCAGCAGTTACTCGTCAACGGGACTAGGGTACGAGCAGTACTTC. Translating it yields CASSYSSTGLGYEQYF.

The chain has TRBV28 and TRBJ1-1; 7 bases line up with TRBD1. The length of the CDR3 is 16 residues. Trimming cost V 4 bases and J 4 bases; bases outside gene matches: 12. Germline CDR1 is MDHEN and CDR2 is SYDVKM. For the CDR3, the DNA is TGTGCCAGCAGTTCCAGCCGACAGGGATGGGGCACTGAAGCTTTCTTT. Its translation: CASSSSRQGWGTEAFF.